The entry below describes one TCR beta chain. The sample comes from a study of blood T cell repertoires in COVID-19. About the research overall: Samples taken during acute and convalescent COVID-19 were collected in the United States, Italy and Spain.

Assay: immunoSEQ multiplex PCR; the TCRdb copy retains only in-frame clones and omits some. The sample has approximately 180,000 clones; around four fifths are singletons. In Seattle, patients joined the study during active infection and were tracked longitudinally. Germline V lookup: CDR1 SEHNR, CDR2 FQNEAQ (reference sequence). The CDR3 consists of 16 residues. With 5 bases removed from V and 1 base from J, the gap between germline ends came to 15 bases. What was sequenced was peripheral blood. This clonotype originated in a middle-aged woman with COVID-19, enrolled during active disease. The J gene is TRBJ1-5, the V gene TRBV7-9; D is ambiguous. CDR3 in DNA: TGTGCCAGCAGCCGCCTTTGGGGAGGAAGCAATCAGCCCCAGCATTTT. Protein: CASSRLWGGSNQPQHF.